This paragraph covers one T cell receptor (beta chain) sequence. Its antigen remains unidentified. The PCR contained 60 Vbeta and 13 Jbeta primers. Some clones are missing from TCRdb's copy, which holds only in-frame ones; the method was immunoSEQ multiplex PCR. The sample yields around 120,000 clones, about four fifths seen once. Donors in the study were healthy people who gave bone marrow. This sample is part of a study of cytomegalovirus exposure and HLA in healthy donors. Whole-study context: Under 90% of around 390 genotyped donors fell in the Caucasian-associated ancestry cluster.

Findings and caveats of the study: In a later analysis, several top co-occurrence clusters appeared linked to parvovirus B19, influenza, CMV and Epstein-Barr virus.

The receptor was derived from a female donor in good health and CMV-seropositive. The specimen sequenced was PBMCs.

The CDR3 coding sequence is TGTGCCAGCAGCCCACAGGGTATAATTAATTCACCCCTCCACTTT. Translation: CASSPQGIINSPLHF. The rearrangement links TRBV7-2 to TRBJ1-6; TRBD1 is a possible D gene (6 bases). Germline lookup yields CDR1 SGHTA and CDR2 FQGNSA. The CDR3 runs 15 residues. Trimming shortened V by 5 bases and J by 6 bases, and 14 bases separated the two germline ends. Filled out from reference TRBV7-2 and TRBJ1-6, the complete variable domain reads GAGVSQSPSNKVTEKGKDVELRCDPISGHTALYWYRQSLGQGLEFLIYFQGNSAPDKSGLPSDRFSAERTGGSVSTLTIQRTQQEDSAVYLCASSPQGIINSPLHFGNGTRLTVT.